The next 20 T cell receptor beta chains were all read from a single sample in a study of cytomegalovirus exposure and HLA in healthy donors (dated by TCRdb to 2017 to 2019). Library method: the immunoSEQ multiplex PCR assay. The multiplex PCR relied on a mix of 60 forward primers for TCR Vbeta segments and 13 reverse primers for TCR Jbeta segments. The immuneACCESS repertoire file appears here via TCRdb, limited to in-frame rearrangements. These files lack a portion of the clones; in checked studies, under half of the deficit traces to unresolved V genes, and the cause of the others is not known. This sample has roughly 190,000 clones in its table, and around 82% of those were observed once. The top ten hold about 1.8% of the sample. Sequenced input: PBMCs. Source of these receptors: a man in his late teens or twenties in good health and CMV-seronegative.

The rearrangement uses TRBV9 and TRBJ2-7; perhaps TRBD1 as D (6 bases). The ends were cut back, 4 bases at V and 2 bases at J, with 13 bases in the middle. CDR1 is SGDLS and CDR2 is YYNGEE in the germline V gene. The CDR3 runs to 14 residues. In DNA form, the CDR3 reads TGTGCCAGCAGCCCCTGGGACACCCCCTACGAGCAGTACTTC. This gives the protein CASSPWDTPYEQYF.

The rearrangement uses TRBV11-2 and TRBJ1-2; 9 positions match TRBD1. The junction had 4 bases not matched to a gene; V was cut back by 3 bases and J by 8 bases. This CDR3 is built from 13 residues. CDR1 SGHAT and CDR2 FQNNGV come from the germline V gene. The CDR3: CASSLGTGSGYTF. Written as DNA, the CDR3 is TGTGCCAGCAGCTTGGGGACAGGGAGCGGCTACACCTTC.

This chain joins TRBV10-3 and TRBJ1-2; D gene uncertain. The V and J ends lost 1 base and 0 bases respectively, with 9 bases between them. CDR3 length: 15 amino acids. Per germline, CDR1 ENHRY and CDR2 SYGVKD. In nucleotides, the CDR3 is TGTGCCATCAGTGAGTTCTCGAGGGCTAACTATGGCTACACCTTC. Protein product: CAISEFSRANYGYTF.

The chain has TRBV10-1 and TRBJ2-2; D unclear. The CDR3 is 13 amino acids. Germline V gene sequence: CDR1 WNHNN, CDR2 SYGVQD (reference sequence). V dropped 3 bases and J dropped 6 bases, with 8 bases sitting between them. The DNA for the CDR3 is TGCGCCAGCAGTGAAGGTGGAGCCGGGGAGCTGTTTTTT. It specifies CASSEGGAGELFF.

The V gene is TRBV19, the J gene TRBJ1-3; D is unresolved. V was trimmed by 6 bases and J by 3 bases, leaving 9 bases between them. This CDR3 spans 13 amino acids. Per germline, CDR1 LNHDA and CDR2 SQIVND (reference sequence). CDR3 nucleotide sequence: TGTGCCAGTAGATTGAACAGTGGAAACACCATATATTTT. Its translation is CASRLNSGNTIYF.

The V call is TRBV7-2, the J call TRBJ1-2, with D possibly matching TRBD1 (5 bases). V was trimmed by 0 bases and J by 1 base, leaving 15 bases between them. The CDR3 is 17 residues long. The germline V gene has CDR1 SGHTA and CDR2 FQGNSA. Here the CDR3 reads CASSLAIGGFDNYGYTF. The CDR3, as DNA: TGTGCCAGCAGCTTAGCGATCGGGGGGTTTGATAACTATGGCTACACCTTC.

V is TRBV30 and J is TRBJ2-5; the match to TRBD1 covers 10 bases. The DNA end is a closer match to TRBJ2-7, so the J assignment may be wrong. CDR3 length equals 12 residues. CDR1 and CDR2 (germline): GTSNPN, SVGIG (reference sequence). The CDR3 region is CAGRDRGYEQYF. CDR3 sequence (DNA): TGTGCCGGCCGGGACAGGGGCTACGAGCAGTACTTC.

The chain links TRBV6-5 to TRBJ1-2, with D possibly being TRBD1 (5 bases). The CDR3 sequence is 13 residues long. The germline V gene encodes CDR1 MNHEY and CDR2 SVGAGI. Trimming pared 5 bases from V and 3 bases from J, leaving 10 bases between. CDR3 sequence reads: CASSGARDYGYTF. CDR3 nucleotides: TGTGCCAGCAGTGGGGCAAGGGACTATGGCTACACCTTC.

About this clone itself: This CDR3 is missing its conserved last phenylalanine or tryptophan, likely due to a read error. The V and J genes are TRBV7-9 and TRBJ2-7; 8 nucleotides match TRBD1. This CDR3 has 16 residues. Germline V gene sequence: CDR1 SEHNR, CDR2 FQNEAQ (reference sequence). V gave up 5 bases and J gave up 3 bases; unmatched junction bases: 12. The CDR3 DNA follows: TGTGCCAGCAGCCCCCGACAGGGGATGGGTCTCTACGAGCAGTACCTC. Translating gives CASSPRQGMGLYEQYL.

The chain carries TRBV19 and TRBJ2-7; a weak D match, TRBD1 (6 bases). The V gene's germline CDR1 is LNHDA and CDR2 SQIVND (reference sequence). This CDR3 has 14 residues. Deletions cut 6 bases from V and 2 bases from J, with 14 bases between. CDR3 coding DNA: TGTGCCAGTAGGAATACAGGGCCCACCTACGAGCAGTACTTC. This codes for CASRNTGPTYEQYF. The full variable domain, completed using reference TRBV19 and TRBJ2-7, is DGGITQSPKYLFRKEGQNVTLSCEQNLNHDAMYWYRQDPGQGLRLIYYSQIVNDFQKGDIAEGYSVSREKKESFPLTVTSAQKNPTAFYLCASRNTGPTYEQYFGPGTRLTVT.

The CDR3 protein is CASRPDRGEGYTF. The CDR3 DNA is TGTGCCAGCAGACCGGACAGGGGAGAGGGCTACACCTTC. V gene TRBV27 combines with J gene TRBJ1-2, with 9 bases that match TRBD1. This CDR3 is 13 amino acids long. Germline V gives CDR1 MNHEY, CDR2 SMNVEV (reference sequence). J was trimmed by 8 bases and V by 6 bases; bases with no gene match: 7.

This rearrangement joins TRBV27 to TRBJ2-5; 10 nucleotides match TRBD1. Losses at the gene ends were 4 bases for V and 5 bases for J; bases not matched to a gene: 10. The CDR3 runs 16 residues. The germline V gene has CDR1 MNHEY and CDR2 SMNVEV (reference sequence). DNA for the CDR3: TGTGCCAGCAGTTCGCTTCAGACAGGGGGCGGCGAGACCCAGTACTTC. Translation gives CASSSLQTGGGETQYF.

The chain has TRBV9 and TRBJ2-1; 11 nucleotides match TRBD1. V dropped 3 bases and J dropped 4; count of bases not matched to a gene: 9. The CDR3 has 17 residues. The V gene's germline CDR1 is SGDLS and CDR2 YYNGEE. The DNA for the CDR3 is TGTGCCAGCAGCGCAACCTCCGGGACAGGGGGGTACAATGAGCAGTTCTTC. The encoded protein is CASSATSGTGGYNEQFF.

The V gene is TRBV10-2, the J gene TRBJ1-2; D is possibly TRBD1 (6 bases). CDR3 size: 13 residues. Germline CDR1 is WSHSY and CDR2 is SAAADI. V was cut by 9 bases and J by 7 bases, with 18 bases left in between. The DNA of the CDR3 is TGCGCCAGTTACGGTGGGGGCGCGGGTGGCTACACCTTC. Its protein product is CASYGGGAGGYTF.

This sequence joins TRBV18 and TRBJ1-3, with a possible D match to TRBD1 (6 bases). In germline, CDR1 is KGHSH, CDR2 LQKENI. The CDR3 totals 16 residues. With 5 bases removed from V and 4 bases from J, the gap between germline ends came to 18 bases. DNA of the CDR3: TGTGCCAGCTCAACCCAATCGACAGGCCGAGGAAACACCATATATTTT. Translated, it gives CASSTQSTGRGNTIYF.

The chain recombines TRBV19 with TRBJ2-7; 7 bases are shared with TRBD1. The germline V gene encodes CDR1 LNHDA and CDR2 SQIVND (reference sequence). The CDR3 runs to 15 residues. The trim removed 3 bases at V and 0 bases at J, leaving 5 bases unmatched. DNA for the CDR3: TGTGCCAGTAGTATCAGGGGACAGAGCTCCTACGAGCAGTACTTC. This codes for CASSIRGQSSYEQYF.

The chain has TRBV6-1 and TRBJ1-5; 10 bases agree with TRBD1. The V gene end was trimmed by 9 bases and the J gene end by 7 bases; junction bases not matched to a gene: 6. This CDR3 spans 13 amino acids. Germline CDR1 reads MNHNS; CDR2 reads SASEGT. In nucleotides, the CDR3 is TGTGCCAGTGACAGGGGGCGCAGACAGCCCCAGCATTTT. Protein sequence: CASDRGRRQPQHF.

This CDR3 is CASGMGGNYGYTF. The CDR3 region has the DNA TGTGCCAGCGGTATGGGGGGAAACTATGGCTACACCTTC. This chain links TRBV2 with TRBJ1-2; D may be TRBD1 (5 bases). Germline V gene lookup returns CDR1 SNHLY and CDR2 FYNNEI. V lost 8 bases and J lost 2, with 12 bases in between. The CDR3 runs 13 residues.

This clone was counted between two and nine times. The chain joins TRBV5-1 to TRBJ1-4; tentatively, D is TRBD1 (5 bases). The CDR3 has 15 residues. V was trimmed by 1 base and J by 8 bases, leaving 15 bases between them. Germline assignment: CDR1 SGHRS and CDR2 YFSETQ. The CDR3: CASSLIGGVGEKLFF. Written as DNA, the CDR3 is TGCGCCAGCAGCTTGATTGGAGGGGTAGGAGAAAAACTGTTTTTT.

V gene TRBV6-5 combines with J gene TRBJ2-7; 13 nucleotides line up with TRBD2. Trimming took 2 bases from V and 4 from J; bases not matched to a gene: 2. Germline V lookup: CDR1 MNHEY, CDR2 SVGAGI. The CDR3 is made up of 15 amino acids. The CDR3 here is CASSYGTSGMYEQYF. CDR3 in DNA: TGTGCCAGCAGTTACGGGACTAGCGGGATGTACGAGCAGTACTTC.